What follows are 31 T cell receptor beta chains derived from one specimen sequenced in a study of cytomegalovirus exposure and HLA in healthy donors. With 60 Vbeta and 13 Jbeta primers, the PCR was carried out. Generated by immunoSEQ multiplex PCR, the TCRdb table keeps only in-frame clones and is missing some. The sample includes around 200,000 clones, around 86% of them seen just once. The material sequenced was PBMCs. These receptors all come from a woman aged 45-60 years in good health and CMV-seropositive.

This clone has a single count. This chain's CDR3 is CASRFLQGHANEQFF. The CDR3 coding sequence is TGCGCCAGCAGATTTCTACAGGGACACGCGAATGAGCAGTTCTTC. The genes are TRBV5-1 and TRBJ2-1; D possibly corresponds to TRBD1 (6 bases). With 5 bases removed from V and 7 bases from J, the gap between germline ends came to 19 bases. From germline, CDR1 is SGHRS and CDR2 YFSETQ. This CDR3 contains 15 residues.

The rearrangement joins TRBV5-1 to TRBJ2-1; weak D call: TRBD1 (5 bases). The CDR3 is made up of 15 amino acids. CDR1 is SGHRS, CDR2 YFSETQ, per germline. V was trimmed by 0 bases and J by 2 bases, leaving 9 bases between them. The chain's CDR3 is CASSLGTLTYNEQFF. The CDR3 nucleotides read TGCGCCAGCAGCTTGGGGACACTTACCTACAATGAGCAGTTCTTC.

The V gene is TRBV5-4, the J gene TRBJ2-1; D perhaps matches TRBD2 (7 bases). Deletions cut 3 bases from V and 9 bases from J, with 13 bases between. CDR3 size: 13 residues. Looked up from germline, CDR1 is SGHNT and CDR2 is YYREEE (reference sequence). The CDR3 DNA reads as TGTGCCAGCAGCTGGGGGGGCGCTGGTGAGCAGTTCTTC. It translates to CASSWGGAGEQFF.

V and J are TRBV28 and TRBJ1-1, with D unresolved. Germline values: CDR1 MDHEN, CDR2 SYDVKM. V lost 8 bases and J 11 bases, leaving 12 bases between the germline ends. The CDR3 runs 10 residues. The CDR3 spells CASGPRGAFF. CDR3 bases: TGTGCCAGCGGACCCCGAGGGGCTTTCTTT.

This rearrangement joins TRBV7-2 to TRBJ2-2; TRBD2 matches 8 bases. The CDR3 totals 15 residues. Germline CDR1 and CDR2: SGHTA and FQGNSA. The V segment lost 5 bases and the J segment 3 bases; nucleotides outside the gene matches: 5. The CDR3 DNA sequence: TGTGCCAGCAGCCAGCTAGCGGGCCACACCGGGGAGCTGTTTTTT. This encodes CASSQLAGHTGELFF.

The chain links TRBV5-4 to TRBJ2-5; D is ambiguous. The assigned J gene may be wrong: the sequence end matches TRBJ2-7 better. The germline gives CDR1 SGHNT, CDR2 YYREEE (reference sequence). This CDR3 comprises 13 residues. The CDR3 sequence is CASSMRQSYEQYF. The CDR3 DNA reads TGTGCCAGCAGTATGAGGCAGTCCTACGAGCAGTACTTC.

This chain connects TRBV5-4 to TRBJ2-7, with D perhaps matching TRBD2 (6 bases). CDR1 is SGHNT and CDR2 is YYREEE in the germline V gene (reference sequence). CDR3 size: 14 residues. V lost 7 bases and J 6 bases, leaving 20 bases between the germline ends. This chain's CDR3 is CASRKRQGGIEQYF. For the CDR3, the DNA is TGTGCCAGCCGAAAGCGGCAGGGAGGAATCGAGCAGTACTTC.

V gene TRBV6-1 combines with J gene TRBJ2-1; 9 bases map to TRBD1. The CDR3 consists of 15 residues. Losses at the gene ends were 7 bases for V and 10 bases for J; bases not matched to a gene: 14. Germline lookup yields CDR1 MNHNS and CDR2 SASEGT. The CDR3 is CASTSAGTGKGEQFF. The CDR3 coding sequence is TGTGCCAGCACTTCAGCCGGGACAGGGAAAGGGGAGCAGTTCTTC.

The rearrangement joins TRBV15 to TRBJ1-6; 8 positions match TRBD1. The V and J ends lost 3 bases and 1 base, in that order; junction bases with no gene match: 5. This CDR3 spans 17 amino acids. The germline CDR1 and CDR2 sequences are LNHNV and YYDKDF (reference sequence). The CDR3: CATSSRGLLSYNSPLHF. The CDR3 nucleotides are TGTGCCACCAGCAGCAGGGGGCTGTTGTCCTATAATTCACCCCTCCACTTT. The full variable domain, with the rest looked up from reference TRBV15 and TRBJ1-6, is DAMVIQNPRYQVTQFGKPVTLSCSQTLNHNVMYWYQQKSSQAPKLLFHYYDKDFNNEADTPDNFQSRRPNTSFCFLDIRSPGLGDTAMYLCATSSRGLLSYNSPLHFGNGTRLTVT.

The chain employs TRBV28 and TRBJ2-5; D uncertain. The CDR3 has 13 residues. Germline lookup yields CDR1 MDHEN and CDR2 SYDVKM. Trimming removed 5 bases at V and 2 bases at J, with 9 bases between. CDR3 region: CASSPEMQETQYF. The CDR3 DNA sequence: TGTGCCAGCAGTCCAGAAATGCAAGAGACCCAGTACTTC.

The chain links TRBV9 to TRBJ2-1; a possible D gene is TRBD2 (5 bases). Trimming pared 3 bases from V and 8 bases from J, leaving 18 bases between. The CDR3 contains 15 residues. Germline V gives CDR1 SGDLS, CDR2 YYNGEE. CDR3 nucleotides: TGTGCCAGCAGCGCCAAGATGCCGGGATCTCATGAGCAGTTCTTC. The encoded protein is CASSAKMPGSHEQFF.

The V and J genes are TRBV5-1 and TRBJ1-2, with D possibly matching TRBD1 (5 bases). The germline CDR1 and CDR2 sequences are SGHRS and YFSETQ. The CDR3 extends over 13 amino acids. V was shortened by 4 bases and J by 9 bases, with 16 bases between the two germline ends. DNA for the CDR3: TGCGCCAGCAGCCACCCCGGGGGTACAAGCTACACCTTC. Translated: CASSHPGGTSYTF.

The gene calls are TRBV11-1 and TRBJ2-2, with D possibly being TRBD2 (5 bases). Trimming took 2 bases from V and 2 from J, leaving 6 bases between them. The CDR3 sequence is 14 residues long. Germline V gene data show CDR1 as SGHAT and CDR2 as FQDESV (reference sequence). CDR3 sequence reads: CASSLRLNTGELFF. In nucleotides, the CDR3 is TGTGCCAGCAGCTTAAGACTAAACACCGGGGAGCTGTTTTTT.

In DNA form, the CDR3 reads TGTGCCAGCAGCCAGGGGGCCACGCTGGCTGAAGCTTTCTTT. Residues: CASSQGATLAEAFF. The chain has TRBV5-4 and TRBJ1-1, with 8 positions matching TRBD1. V lost 4 bases, J lost 6 bases, and 8 bases stayed unmatched. From germline, CDR1 is SGHNT and CDR2 YYREEE (reference sequence). The CDR3 is 14 residues long. Full variable domain (outside the CDR3, taken from reference TRBV5-4 and TRBJ1-1): ETGVTQSPTHLIKTRGQQVTLRCSSQSGHNTVSWYQQALGQGPQFIFQYYREEENGRGNFPPRFSGLQFPNYSSELNVNALELDDSALYLCASSQGATLAEAFFGQGTRLTVV.

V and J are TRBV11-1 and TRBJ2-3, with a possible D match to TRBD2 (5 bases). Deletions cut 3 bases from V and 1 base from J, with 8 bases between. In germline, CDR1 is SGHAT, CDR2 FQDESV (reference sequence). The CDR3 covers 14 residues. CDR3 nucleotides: TGTGCCAGCAGCTTTGAAGCGGGCACAGATACGCAGTATTTT. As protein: CASSFEAGTDTQYF.

For the CDR3, the DNA is TGTGCCAGCAGCAACAGGGGGTCGAATGAAAAACTGTTTTTT. Translating it yields CASSNRGSNEKLFF. V and J are TRBV5-4 and TRBJ1-4; 8 bases match TRBD1. Germline V gene lookup returns CDR1 SGHNT and CDR2 YYREEE (reference sequence). The CDR3 sequence is 14 residues long. The V gene end was trimmed by 4 bases and the J gene end by 5 bases; junction bases not matched to a gene: 4.

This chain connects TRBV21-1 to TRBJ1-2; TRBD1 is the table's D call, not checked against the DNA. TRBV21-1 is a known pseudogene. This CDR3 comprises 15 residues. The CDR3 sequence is CASKARGPGNYGYTF. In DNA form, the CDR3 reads TGTGCCAGCAAGGCCAGGGGGCCTGGCAACTATGGCTACACCTTC.

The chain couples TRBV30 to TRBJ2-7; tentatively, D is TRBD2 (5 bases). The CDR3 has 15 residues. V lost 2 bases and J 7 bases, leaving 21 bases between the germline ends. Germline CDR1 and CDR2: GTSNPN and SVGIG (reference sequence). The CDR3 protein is CAWSPKDHLGGEQYF. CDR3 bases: TGTGCCTGGAGTCCCAAAGATCACCTTGGCGGGGAGCAGTACTTC.

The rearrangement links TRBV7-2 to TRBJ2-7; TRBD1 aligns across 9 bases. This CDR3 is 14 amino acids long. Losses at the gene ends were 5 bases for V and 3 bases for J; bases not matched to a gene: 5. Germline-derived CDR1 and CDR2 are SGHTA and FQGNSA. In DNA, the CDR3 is TGTGCCAGCAGCCCAGGGACAGGGAGCTACGAGCAGTACTTC. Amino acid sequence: CASSPGTGSYEQYF.

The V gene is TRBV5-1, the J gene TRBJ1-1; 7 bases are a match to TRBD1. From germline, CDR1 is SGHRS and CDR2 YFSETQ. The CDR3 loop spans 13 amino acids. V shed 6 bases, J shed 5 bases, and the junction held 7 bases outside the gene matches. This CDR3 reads CASIDRERTEAFF. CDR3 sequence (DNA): TGCGCCAGCATCGACAGGGAGAGGACTGAAGCTTTCTTT.

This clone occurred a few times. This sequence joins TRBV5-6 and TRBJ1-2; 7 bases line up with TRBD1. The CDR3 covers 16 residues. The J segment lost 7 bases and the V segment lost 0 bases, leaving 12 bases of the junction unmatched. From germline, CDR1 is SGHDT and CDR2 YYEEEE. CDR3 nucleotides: TGTGCCAGCAGCTTGGTCGGCCAGGGGGATAGGTTTGGCTACACCTTC. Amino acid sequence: CASSLVGQGDRFGYTF.

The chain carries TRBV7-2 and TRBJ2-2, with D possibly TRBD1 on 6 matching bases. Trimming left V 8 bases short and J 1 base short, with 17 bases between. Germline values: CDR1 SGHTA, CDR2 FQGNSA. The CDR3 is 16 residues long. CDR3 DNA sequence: TGTGCCAGCCGCCAAACCCAGGGGAGGAACACCGGGGAGCTGTTTTTT. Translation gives CASRQTQGRNTGELFF.

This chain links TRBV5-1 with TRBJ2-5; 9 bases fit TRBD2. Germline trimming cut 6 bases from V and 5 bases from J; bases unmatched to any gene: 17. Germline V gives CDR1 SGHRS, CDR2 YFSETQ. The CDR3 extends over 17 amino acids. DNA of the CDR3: TGCGCCAGCACCCTTCTTGGCGGGGGGGCCGTCCGGGAGACCCAGTACTTC. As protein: CASTLLGGGAVRETQYF.

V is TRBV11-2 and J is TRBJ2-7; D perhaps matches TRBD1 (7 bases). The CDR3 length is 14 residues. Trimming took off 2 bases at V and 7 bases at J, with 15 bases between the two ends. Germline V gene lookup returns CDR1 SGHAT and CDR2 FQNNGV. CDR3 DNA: TGTGCCAGCAGCTTACAGGGGGGAGCAGGGGAGCAGTACTTC. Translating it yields CASSLQGGAGEQYF.

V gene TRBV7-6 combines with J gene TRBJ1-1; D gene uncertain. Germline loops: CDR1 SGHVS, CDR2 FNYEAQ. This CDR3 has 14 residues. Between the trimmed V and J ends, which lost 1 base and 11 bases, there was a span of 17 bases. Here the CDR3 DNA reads TGTGCCAGCAGCTTAGACTTTACCACGAAGTTGGCTTTCTTT. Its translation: CASSLDFTTKLAFF.

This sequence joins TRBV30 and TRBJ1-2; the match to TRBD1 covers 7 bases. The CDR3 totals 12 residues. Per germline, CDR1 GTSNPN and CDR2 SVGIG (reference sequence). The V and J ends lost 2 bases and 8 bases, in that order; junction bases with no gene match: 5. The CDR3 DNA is TGTGCCTGGAGTTTCTCAGGGGGAGGCTACACCTTC. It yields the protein CAWSFSGGGYTF.

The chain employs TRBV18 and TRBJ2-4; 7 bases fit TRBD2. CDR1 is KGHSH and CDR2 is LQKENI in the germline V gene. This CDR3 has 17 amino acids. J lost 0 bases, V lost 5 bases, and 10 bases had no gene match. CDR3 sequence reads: CASSTTGGSLAKNIQYF. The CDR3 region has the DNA TGTGCCAGCTCAACCACGGGGGGATCCTTAGCCAAAAACATTCAGTACTTC.

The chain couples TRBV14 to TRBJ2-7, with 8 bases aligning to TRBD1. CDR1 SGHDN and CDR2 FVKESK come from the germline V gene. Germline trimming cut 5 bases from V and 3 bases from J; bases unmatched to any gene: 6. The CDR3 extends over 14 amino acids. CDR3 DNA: TGTGCCAGCAGCAAGGGACAGGTCCACTACGAGCAGTACTTC. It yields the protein CASSKGQVHYEQYF.

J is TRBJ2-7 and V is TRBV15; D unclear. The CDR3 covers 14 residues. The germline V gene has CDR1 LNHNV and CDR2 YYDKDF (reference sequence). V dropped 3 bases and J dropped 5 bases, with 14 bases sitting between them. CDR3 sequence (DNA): TGTGCCACCAGCAGTAGAAGTGCCCGAAACGAGCAGTACTTC. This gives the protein CATSSRSARNEQYF.

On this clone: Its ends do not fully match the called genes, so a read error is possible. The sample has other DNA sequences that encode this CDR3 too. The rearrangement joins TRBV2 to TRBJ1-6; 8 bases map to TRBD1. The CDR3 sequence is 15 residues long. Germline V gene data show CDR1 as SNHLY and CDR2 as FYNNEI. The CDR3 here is CASSPLTGGNSPLHF. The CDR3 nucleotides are TGTGCCAGCAGTCCCCTAACAGGGGGTAATTCCCCCCTCCACTTT. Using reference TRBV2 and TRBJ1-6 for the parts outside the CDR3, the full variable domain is EPEVTQTPSHQVTQMGQEVILRCVPISNHLYFYWYRQILGQKVEFLVSFYNNEISEKSEIFDDQFSVERPDGSNFTLKIRSTKLEDSAMYFCASSPLTGGNSPLHFGNGTRLTVT.

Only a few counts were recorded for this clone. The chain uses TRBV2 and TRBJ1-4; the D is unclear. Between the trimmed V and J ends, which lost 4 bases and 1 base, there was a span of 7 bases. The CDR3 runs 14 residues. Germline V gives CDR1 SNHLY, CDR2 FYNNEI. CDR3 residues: CASSAGITNEKLFF. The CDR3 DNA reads TGTGCCAGCAGTGCCGGTATAACTAATGAAAAACTGTTTTTT. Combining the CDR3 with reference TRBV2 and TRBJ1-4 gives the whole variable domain EPEVTQTPSHQVTQMGQEVILRCVPISNHLYFYWYRQILGQKVEFLVSFYNNEISEKSEIFDDQFSVERPDGSNFTLKIRSTKLEDSAMYFCASSAGITNEKLFFGSGTQLSVL.